What follows describes a single T cell receptor (beta chain). The target antigen is unknown. TCRdb analysed the 5' RACE reads with MiXCR anew, one entry per CDR3 protein. There are about 49,000 distinct CDR3 sequences in the sample; roughly 27% occur only once, and roughly two fifths lies in the top ten. The sample belongs to a study of T-cell memory formation after mild COVID-19. Across the study: TCR clusters were largely donor specific. Findings of the study overall: CD8+ contracting clones occupied EMRA, while CD4+ ones occupied mainly CM and EM.

This sequence originates from a man aged 18 to 30 who had mild COVID-19 (a few samples of this study predate the infection). Cell type and time point are not known. The sequenced sample consisted of PBMCs or a T cell subset sorted from them (not recorded which).

CDR3 coding DNA: TGTGCCAGCAGCCCTAGAGGACTTGAAAGAAACACCATATATTTT. It encodes CASSPRGLERNTIYF. V usage is TRBV7-2 and J usage is TRBJ1-3; no reliable D call. CDR3 length: 15 residues. Germline CDR1 is SGHTA and CDR2 is FQGNSA. The germline V and J ends were trimmed by 5 bases and 5 bases, with 16 bases remaining between them.